The rows below give T cell receptor beta chains drawn from one sample of a study of T cells of healthy individuals. TCRdb re-analysed the 5' RACE reads in MiXCR, keeping a single row per CDR3 protein. The data contain 100,000 or so distinct CDR3 sequences, approximately 16% of them singletons. Source of these receptors: a human donor in good health. The CDR3 runs from the conserved cysteine through the conserved F or W. The order of the fields is D gene, J gene, V gene, clone size, CDR3 DNA, CDR3 protein. D genes are given only for firm matches. Rows give clone size only sometimes, using once, few, many, or a class for an expanded clone.

-	TRBJ1-1	TRBV5-5	many	TGTGCCAGCACCCCCCCGGTGGGCGTAAACACTGAAGCTTTCTTT	CASTPPVGVNTEAFF
-	TRBJ2-3	TRBV18	few	TGTGCCAGCTCACGTGAAGGATCTAGCACAGATACGCAGTATTTT	CASSREGSSTDTQYF
TRBD1	TRBJ1-1	TRBV5-1	few	TGCGCCAGCAGCTCCGACAGGGGCGAAGCTTTCTTT	CASSSDRGEAFF
TRBD1	TRBJ2-1	TRBV28	few	TGTGCCAGCAGTTTCCCCTCCTGGACAGGGAGTAACGGCGGTGAGCAGTTCTTC	CASSFPSWTGSNGGEQFF
-	TRBJ1-4	TRBV20-1	-	TGCAGTGCTAGAGATTCCGGGCGTCTTGAAAAACTGTTTTTT	CSARDSGRLEKLFF
-	TRBJ2-7	TRBV12-3/TRBV12-4	-	TGTGCCAGCAGCAAACAGGGGGGGGCCTACGAGCAGTACTTC	CASSKQGGAYEQYF
-	TRBJ2-2	TRBV28	-	TGTGCCAGCAGGCGCAGGGGAGGCGGGGAGCTGTTTTTT	CASRRRGGGELFF
-	TRBJ2-2	TRBV27	many	TGTGCCAGCAGTTTATCGCGGGACCTACTGTTTTTT	CASSLSRDLLFF
-	TRBJ1-1	TRBV4-3	few	TGCGCCAGCAGCCATTGGCCGGTAGTCGAAGCTTTCTTT	CASSHWPVVEAFF
-	TRBJ2-1	TRBV24-1	-	TGTGCCACCAGTGATGTAGGGGGGAGCAATGAGCAGTTCTTC	CATSDVGGSNEQFF
TRBD1	TRBJ1-2	TRBV5-6	many	TGTGCCAGCAGCCCCCCGGGACAGGGACGTGGCTACACCTTC	CASSPPGQGRGYTF
-	TRBJ2-5	TRBV6-1	-	TGTGCCAGCAGTGAAGCGCTTCCCGGGGGTGAGACCCAGTACTTC	CASSEALPGGETQYF
-	TRBJ1-4	TRBV27	few	TGTGCCAGCAGTACTTCAGGGAACTGGCTAGCTAATGAAAAACTGTTTTTT	CASSTSGNWLANEKLFF
TRBD1	TRBJ1-2	TRBV5-6	-	TGTGCCAGCAGCTTGAGGACAGGGCCTTATGGCTACACCTTC	CASSLRTGPYGYTF